A single sample gave rise to the 20 T cell receptor beta chains below, sequenced in a study of a mutant IDH1 vaccine in newly diagnosed glioma. The sample's time point: week 11, during vaccination. The content of each vaccine dose was 300 ug of mutant IDH1 20-mer peptide, and topical imiquimod accompanied it. Which antigens these TCRs recognize remains unknown. Clones were read by immunoSEQ multiplex PCR, and TCRdb kept only the in-frame ones, dropping some. The sample lists 25,000 to 35,000 clones; roughly 89% were seen once. The sequencing used PBMCs, collected from a glioma patient whose treatment included an IDH1 peptide vaccine. The receptors were sampled from a man between 18 and 35 years old with glioma.

The chain joins TRBV6-6 to TRBJ1-5; D is unclear. CDR3 length equals 15 residues. V lost 4 bases to trimming and J lost 0 bases, with 10 bases between them. CDR1 and CDR2 from the germline V gene are MNHNY and SVGAGI (reference sequence). The CDR3 coding sequence is TGTGCCAGCAGTTCCACGACGTTTAGCAATCAGCCCCAGCATTTT. Residues: CASSSTTFSNQPQHF.

The chain uses TRBV19 and TRBJ1-5, with no clear D. Trimming stripped 3 bases from V and 7 bases from J, with 10 bases between. The CDR3 has 13 residues. Germline V gene sequence: CDR1 LNHDA, CDR2 SQIVND (reference sequence). The CDR3 DNA reads as TGTGCCAGTAGTATCCCCTACCACCAGCCCCAGCATTTT. Residues: CASSIPYHQPQHF.

This chain connects TRBV27 to TRBJ1-1; the match to TRBD1 covers 8 bases. V dropped 5 bases and J dropped 0; count of bases not matched to a gene: 5. There are 15 residues in the CDR3. CDR1 is MNHEY and CDR2 is SMNVEV in the germline V gene (reference sequence). The CDR3 DNA follows: TGTGCCAGCAGTCCCCGGACAGGGTTGAACACTGAAGCTTTCTTT. Translating gives CASSPRTGLNTEAFF.

The rearrangement links TRBV5-1 to TRBJ1-2; D is undetermined. Looked up from germline, CDR1 is SGHRS and CDR2 is YFSETQ. The CDR3 loop spans 14 amino acids. The ends were cut back, 0 bases at V and 2 bases at J, with 8 bases in the middle. CDR3 DNA sequence: TGCGCCAGCAGCTTGGATAGCGCAAACTATGGCTACACCTTC. It codes for CASSLDSANYGYTF.

The J gene is TRBJ1-2, the V gene TRBV4-3; 7 bases fit TRBD1. CDR1 is LGHNA and CDR2 is YSLEER in the germline V gene. This CDR3 has 17 residues. Trimming cost V 3 bases and J 2 bases; bases outside gene matches: 12. The CDR3 loop is CASSQESTGVSNYGYTF. The CDR3 DNA sequence: TGCGCCAGCAGCCAGGAAAGCACAGGGGTTTCAAACTATGGCTACACCTTC.

This sequence joins TRBV28 and TRBJ1-3; no firm D call. The CDR3 sequence is 15 residues long. The ends were cut back, 7 bases at V and 0 bases at J, with 13 bases in the middle. Germline V lookup: CDR1 MDHEN, CDR2 SYDVKM. This CDR3 is CASTTPGFSGNTIYF. CDR3 nucleotides: TGTGCCAGCACCACCCCGGGGTTCTCTGGAAACACCATATATTTT.

The chain has TRBV6-4 and TRBJ2-1, with D unresolved. V was clipped by 6 bases and J by 5 bases, with 11 bases between them. The CDR3 extends over 13 amino acids. Germline values: CDR1 MRHNA, CDR2 SNTAGT. Written as DNA, the CDR3 is TGTGCCAGCAGCAAAGAACCCCACAATGAGCAGTTCTTC. It specifies CASSKEPHNEQFF.

This clone occurred once. This CDR3 reads CASKSLGRVDEKLFF. In DNA form, the CDR3 reads TGTGCCAGCAAGTCCTTGGGTAGGGTCGATGAAAAACTGTTTTTT. This rearrangement joins TRBV6-5 to TRBJ1-4; D is uncertain. In germline, CDR1 is MNHEY, CDR2 SVGAGI. The CDR3 contains 15 residues. V was shortened by 7 bases and J by 6 bases, with 18 bases between the two germline ends.

This rearrangement joins TRBV19 to TRBJ1-2; TRBD1 is a possible D gene (5 bases). The CDR3 contains 14 residues. The germline V and J ends were trimmed by 4 bases and 2 bases, with 11 bases remaining between them. The germline V gene has CDR1 LNHDA and CDR2 SQIVND (reference sequence). CDR3 bases: TGTGCCAGTAGTACCTTAGGGGAGAACTATGGCTACACCTTC. Amino acids: CASSTLGENYGYTF.

The chain carries TRBV29-1 and TRBJ2-1; possibly TRBD1 or TRBD2 for D (5 bases each). The CDR3 covers 15 residues. Germline-derived CDR1 and CDR2 are SQVTM and ANQGSEA. The ends were cut back, 1 base at V and 2 bases at J, with 12 bases in the middle. The CDR3 reads CSVEVGAITYNEQFF. For the CDR3, the DNA is TGCAGCGTTGAAGTCGGGGCGATTACCTACAATGAGCAGTTCTTC.

In this sample, this clone turned up a few times. V is TRBV5-1 and J is TRBJ1-1; a possible D gene is TRBD1 (5 bases). Trimming removed 4 bases at V and 5 bases at J, with 12 bases between. In germline, CDR1 is SGHRS, CDR2 YFSETQ. This CDR3 has 13 residues. CDR3 DNA sequence: TGCGCCAGCAGCCGGGACCTCGGAACTGAAGCTTTCTTT. As protein: CASSRDLGTEAFF.

This clone was counted a few times. V gene TRBV28 combines with J gene TRBJ1-3; 9 bases are shared with TRBD1. V lost 4 bases to trimming and J lost 1 base; unmatched junction nucleotides: 5. The CDR3 spans 16 residues. Germline CDR1 MDHEN, CDR2 SYDVKM. The DNA of the CDR3 is TGTGCCAGCAGTTCCCCGGGACAGGGTTCTGGAAACACCATATATTTT. As protein: CASSSPGQGSGNTIYF.

The genes are TRBV27 and TRBJ2-7; tentative D call: TRBD1 (6 bases). The V gene's germline CDR1 is MNHEY and CDR2 SMNVEV (reference sequence). With 6 bases removed from V and 3 bases from J, the gap between germline ends came to 15 bases. The CDR3 is 14 amino acids. The CDR3 coding sequence is TGTGCCAGCAGCTCAGAGGACAGTTTCTACGAGCAGTACTTC. Translating it yields CASSSEDSFYEQYF.

The chain carries TRBV5-1 and TRBJ2-3; TRBD1 might be the D (5 bases). CDR1 SGHRS and CDR2 YFSETQ come from the germline V gene. The CDR3 is 13 amino acids. V gave up 4 bases and J gave up 4 bases, with 10 bases separating them. The CDR3 region has the DNA TGCGCCAGCAGCACTCAGGGTTCAGATACGCAGTATTTT. As protein: CASSTQGSDTQYF.

The CDR3, as DNA: TGTGCCAGCAGTTACTTTTCTGGCCCGAGCTCCTACGAGCAGTACTTC. Protein sequence: CASSYFSGPSSYEQYF. V gene TRBV6-5 combines with J gene TRBJ2-7; D ambiguous. V lost 1 base, J lost 0 bases, and 13 bases lay in between. The CDR3 length is 16 residues. Germline V CDR1 and CDR2: MNHEY, SVGAGI.

This clone was seen only a few times. CDR3 region: CSARIAFF. The CDR3 DNA reads TGCAGTGCTAGAATAGCTTTCTTT. The chain recombines TRBV20-1 with TRBJ1-1; D not certain. The germline CDR1 and CDR2 sequences are DFQATT and SNEGSKA (reference sequence). V was pared by 2 bases and J by 10 bases, with 2 bases between. The CDR3 has 8 residues.

This chain uses TRBV29-1 with TRBJ2-2; D is possibly TRBD1 (5 bases). Germline V gene sequence: CDR1 SQVTM, CDR2 ANQGSEA. The CDR3 runs 13 residues. Trimming stripped 6 bases from V and 0 bases from J, with 8 bases between. The chain's CDR3 is CSVTAPNTGELFF. CDR3 bases: TGCAGCGTGACAGCCCCGAACACCGGGGAGCTGTTTTTT.

This clone showed up just once. The CDR3: CASQFPGTAHSPLHF. DNA for the CDR3: TGTGCCAGCCAGTTCCCGGGCACAGCCCATTCACCCCTCCACTTT. The chain uses TRBV28 and TRBJ1-6; no clear D. The CDR3 covers 15 residues. V lost 8 bases, J lost 8 bases, and 19 bases lay in between. The germline V gene has CDR1 MDHEN and CDR2 SYDVKM.

CDR3 loop: CASSQDSTDTQYF. The CDR3 coding sequence is TGCGCCAGCAGCCAGGACAGCACAGATACGCAGTATTTT. J is TRBJ2-3 and V is TRBV5-1; D remains unclear. The CDR3 is made up of 13 amino acids. V lost 4 bases, J lost 0 bases, and 6 bases lay in between. Germline V CDR1 and CDR2: SGHRS, YFSETQ.

This rearrangement joins TRBV5-4 to TRBJ2-3; 7 bases are shared with TRBD2. The J segment lost 11 bases and the V segment lost 4 bases, leaving 13 bases of the junction unmatched. The CDR3 is 14 residues long. The germline V gene encodes CDR1 SGHNT and CDR2 YYREEE (reference sequence). Written as DNA, the CDR3 is TGTGCCAGCAGCAGCAGCGGGACCACGGATCGGCAGTATTTT. The encoded protein is CASSSSGTTDRQYF.